This T cell receptor (beta chain) originates from a study of cytomegalovirus exposure and HLA in healthy donors. PCR primers comprised 60 Vbeta and 13 Jbeta primers. Method: immunoSEQ multiplex PCR; TCRdb's copy keeps in-frame clones and lacks some. The sample lists under 110,000 clones; about 81% were seen once. Notes on this clone: The antigen is not known.

General study points: Investigators reported fewer than 200 TCR beta chains as tied to cytomegalovirus. A cluster of highly shared sequence variants was likely a sequencing artifact. Per published accounts, TCR beta sequences correctly predicted the HLA-A and HLA-B alleles of most subjects.

The receptor comes from a male donor in good health and CMV-seropositive. The specimen sequenced was PBMCs.

The DNA of the CDR3 is TGCGCCAGCAGCTTGGCGGTGTCCGGGGAGCTGTTTTTT. It encodes CASSLAVSGELFF. The rearrangement links TRBV5-1 to TRBJ2-2; no reliable D call. Looked up from germline, CDR1 is SGHRS and CDR2 is YFSETQ. Trimming pared 0 bases from V and 6 bases from J, leaving 6 bases between. The CDR3 is 13 residues long.